Below, 5 T cell receptor beta chains from the same sample are listed, as sequenced in a study of blood T cells in healthy people across ages. Together with a sample-barcoded 5' primer, a J-beta primer mix was included in a second PCR lasting about 6 to 11 cycles. One entry per CDR3 protein, called by TCRdb with MiXCR from the 5' RACE reads. The sample has under 850,000 distinct CDR3 sequences, 36% seen once. The specimen was blood. All receptors derive from a man aged 18 to 30 in good health.

The chain couples TRBV7-8 to TRBJ2-3; unclear D gene. Trimming removed 8 bases at V and 0 bases at J, with 6 bases between. There are 12 residues in the CDR3. Germline V CDR1 and CDR2: SGHVS, FQNEAQ. CDR3 in DNA: TGTGCCAGCTTGATGAGCACAGATACGCAGTATTTT. It encodes CASLMSTDTQYF. The variable domain in full, with the rest retrieved from reference TRBV7-8 and TRBJ2-3, is GAGVSQSPRYKVAKRGQDVALRCDPISGHVSLFWYQQALGQGPEFLTYFQNEAQLDKSGLPSDRFFAERPEGSVSTLKIQRTQQEDSAVYLCASLMSTDTQYFGPGTRLTVL.

The CDR3 loop reads CASSFGPTNTGELFF. In nucleotides, the CDR3 is TGTGCCAGCAGTTTTGGACCCACGAACACCGGGGAGCTGTTTTTT. This rearrangement joins TRBV12-3 or TRBV12-4 to TRBJ2-2; no clear D gene. There are 15 residues in the CDR3. Between the trimmed V and J ends, which lost 3 bases and 0 bases, there was a span of 8 bases.

This clonotype was seen a single time. The chain uses TRBV20-1 and TRBJ1-2, with a tentative D call TRBD1 (6 bases). CDR3 size: 14 residues. V lost 0 bases to trimming and J lost 2 bases, with 10 bases between them. Germline values: CDR1 DFQATT, CDR2 SNEGSKA (reference sequence). The CDR3 here is CSAREGGQNYGYTF. For the CDR3, the DNA is TGCAGTGCTAGAGAAGGGGGGCAGAACTATGGCTACACCTTC.

This clonotype came up a few times. CDR3 sequence reads: CKIQGRADTQYF. The CDR3 DNA is TGCAAGATACAGGGGCGAGCAGATACGCAGTATTTT. The rearrangement uses TRBV29-1 and TRBJ2-3, with TRBD1 matching 7 bases. This CDR3 comprises 12 residues. Germline assignment: CDR1 SQVTM and CDR2 ANQGSEA.

This clonotype has more than one count but fewer than ten. J is TRBJ2-1 and V is TRBV5-6; D gene uncertain. V lost 1 base and J 7 bases, leaving 6 bases between the germline ends. There are 12 residues in the CDR3. Germline assignment: CDR1 SGHDT and CDR2 YYEEEE. The CDR3 DNA sequence: TGTGCCAGCAGCTTGATACGGAATGAGCAGTTCTTC. Encoded protein: CASSLIRNEQFF.